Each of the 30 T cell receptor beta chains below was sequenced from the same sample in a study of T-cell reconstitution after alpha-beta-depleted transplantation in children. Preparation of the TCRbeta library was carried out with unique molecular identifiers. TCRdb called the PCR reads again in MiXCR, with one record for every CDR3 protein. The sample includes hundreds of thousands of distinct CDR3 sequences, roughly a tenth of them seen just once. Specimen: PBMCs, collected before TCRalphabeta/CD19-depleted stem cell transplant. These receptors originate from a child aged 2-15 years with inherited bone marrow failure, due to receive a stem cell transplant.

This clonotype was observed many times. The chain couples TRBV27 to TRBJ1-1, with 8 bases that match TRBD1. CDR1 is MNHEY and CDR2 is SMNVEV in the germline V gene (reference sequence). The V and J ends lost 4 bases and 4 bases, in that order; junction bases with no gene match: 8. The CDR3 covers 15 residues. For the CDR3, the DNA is TGTGCCAGCAGTTCCGGACAGGGAATGTCCACTGAAGCTTTCTTT. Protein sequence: CASSSGQGMSTEAFF.

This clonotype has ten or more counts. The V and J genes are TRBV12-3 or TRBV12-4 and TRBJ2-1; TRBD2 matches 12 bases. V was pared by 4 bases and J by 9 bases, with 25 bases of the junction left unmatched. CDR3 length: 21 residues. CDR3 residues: CASSSPLLAGGPAAAFGEQFF. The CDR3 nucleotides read TGTGCCAGCAGTTCACCACTTCTAGCGGGAGGGCCTGCGGCCGCTTTCGGTGAGCAGTTCTTC.

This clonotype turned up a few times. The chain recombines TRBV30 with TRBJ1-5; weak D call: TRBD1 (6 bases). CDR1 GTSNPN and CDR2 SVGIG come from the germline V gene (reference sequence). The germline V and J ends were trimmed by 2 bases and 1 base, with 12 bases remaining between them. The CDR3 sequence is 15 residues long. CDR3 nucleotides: TGTGCCTGGAGTCCTCGGACAGCCAGCAATCAGCCCCAGCATTTT. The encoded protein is CAWSPRTASNQPQHF.

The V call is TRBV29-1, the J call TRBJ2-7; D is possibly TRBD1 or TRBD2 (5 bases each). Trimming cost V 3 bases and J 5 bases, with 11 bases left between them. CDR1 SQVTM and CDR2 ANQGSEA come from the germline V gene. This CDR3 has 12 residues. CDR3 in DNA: TGCAGCGTTGAGGGGGAACCAAACGAGCAGTACTTC. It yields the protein CSVEGEPNEQYF.

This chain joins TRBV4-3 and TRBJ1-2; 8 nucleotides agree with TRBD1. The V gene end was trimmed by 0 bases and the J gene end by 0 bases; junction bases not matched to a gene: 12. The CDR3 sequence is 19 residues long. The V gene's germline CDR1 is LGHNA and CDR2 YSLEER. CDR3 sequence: CASSQDTGTGLSTNYGYTF. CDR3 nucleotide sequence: TGCGCCAGCAGCCAAGATACTGGGACAGGACTATCCACTAACTATGGCTACACCTTC.

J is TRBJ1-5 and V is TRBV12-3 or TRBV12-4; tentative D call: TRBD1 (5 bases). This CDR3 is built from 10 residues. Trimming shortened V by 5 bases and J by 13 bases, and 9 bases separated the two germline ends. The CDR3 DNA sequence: TGTGCCAGCAGTGGACAATCTCAGCATTTT. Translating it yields CASSGQSQHF.

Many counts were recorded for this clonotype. CDR3 DNA: TGTGCCAGCAGGCCCGGGGGCAGGGTTTATGGCTACACCTTC. This codes for CASRPGGRVYGYTF. This chain links TRBV6-2 or TRBV6-3 with TRBJ1-2; possibly TRBD1 for D (6 bases). V lost 6 bases and J lost 5, with 16 bases in between. CDR1 is MNHEY and CDR2 is SVGEGT in the germline V gene. This CDR3 spans 14 amino acids.

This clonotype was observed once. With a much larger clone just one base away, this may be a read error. The CDR3 DNA is TGTGCCAGCAGCGTCTCCGGGACTACGAATGAGCAGTTCTTC. It encodes CASSVSGTTNEQFF. The chain links TRBV9 to TRBJ2-1, with 7 bases aligning to TRBD2. J lost 7 bases, V lost 2 bases, and 6 bases had no gene match. The V gene's germline CDR1 is SGDLS and CDR2 YYNGEE. The CDR3 totals 14 residues.

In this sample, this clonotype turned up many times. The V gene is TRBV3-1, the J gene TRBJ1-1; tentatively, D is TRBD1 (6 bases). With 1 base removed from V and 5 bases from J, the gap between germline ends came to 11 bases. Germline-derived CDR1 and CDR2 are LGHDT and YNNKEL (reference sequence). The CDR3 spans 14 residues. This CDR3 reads CASSQVSGATEAFF. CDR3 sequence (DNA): TGTGCCAGCAGCCAAGTTTCGGGGGCAACTGAAGCTTTCTTT. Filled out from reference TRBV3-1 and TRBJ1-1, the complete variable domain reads DTAVSQTPKYLVTQMGNDKSIKCEQNLGHDTMYWYKQDSKKFLKIMFSYNNKELIINETVPNRFSPKSPDKAHLNLHINSLELGDSAVYFCASSQVSGATEAFFGQGTRLTVV.

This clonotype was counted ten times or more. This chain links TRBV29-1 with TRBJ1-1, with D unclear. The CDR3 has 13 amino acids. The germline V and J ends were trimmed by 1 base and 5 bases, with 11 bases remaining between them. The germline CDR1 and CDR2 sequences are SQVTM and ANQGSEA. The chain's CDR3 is CSVEGGIWTEAFF. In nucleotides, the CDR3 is TGCAGCGTTGAAGGCGGAATCTGGACTGAAGCTTTCTTT.

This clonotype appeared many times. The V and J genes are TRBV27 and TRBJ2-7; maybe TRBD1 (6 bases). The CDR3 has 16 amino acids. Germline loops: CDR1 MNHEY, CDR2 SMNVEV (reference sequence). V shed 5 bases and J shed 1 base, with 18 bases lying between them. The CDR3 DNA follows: TGTGCCAGCAGTCCATCCCCCGGGACACCGTCCTACGAGCAGTACTTC. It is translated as CASSPSPGTPSYEQYF.

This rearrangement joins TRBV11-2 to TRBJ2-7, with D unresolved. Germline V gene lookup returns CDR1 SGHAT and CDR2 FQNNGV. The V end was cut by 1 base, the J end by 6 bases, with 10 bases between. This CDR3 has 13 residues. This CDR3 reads CASSLVRAVEQYF. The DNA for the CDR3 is TGTGCCAGCAGCTTAGTTCGCGCAGTCGAGCAGTACTTC.

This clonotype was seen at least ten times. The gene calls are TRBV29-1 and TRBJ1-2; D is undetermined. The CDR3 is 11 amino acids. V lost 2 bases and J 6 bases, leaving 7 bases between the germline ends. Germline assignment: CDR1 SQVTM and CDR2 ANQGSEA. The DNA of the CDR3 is TGCAGCGTTGAACTCGACGATGGCTACACCTTC. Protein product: CSVELDDGYTF.

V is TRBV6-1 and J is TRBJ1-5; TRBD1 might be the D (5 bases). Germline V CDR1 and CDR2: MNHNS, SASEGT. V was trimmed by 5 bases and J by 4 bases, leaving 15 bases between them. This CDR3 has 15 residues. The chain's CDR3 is CASSRVQGTNQPQHF. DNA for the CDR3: TGTGCCAGCAGTCGGGTTCAGGGAACAAATCAGCCCCAGCATTTT.

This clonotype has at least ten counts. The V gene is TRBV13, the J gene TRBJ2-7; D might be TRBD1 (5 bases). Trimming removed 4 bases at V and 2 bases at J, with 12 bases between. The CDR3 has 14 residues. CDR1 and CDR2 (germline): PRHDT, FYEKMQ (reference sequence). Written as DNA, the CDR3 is TGTGCCAGCAGCTCCTCCCGACAGACCTACGAGCAGTACTTC. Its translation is CASSSSRQTYEQYF.

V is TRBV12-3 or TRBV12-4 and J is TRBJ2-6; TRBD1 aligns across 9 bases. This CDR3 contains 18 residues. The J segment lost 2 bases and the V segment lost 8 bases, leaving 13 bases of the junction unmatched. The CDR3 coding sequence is TGTGCCAGCTCGAGAGGACAGGGGAATAGAGCTGGGGCCAACGTCCTGACTTTC. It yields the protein CASSRGQGNRAGANVLTF.

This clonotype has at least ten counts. CDR3: CASSERLSYEQYF. CDR3 coding DNA: TGTGCCAGCAGTGAGCGGTTGAGCTACGAGCAGTACTTC. The chain links TRBV27 to TRBJ2-7, with D maybe TRBD2 (5 bases). Trimming took off 5 bases at V and 3 bases at J, with 11 bases between the two ends. In germline, CDR1 is MNHEY, CDR2 SMNVEV (reference sequence). The CDR3 consists of 13 residues.

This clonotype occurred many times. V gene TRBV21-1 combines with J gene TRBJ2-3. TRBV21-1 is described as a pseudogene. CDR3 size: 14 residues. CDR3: CASRDDRSTDTQYF. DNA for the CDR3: TGTGCCAGCAGAGACGATAGGAGCACAGATACGCAGTATTTT.

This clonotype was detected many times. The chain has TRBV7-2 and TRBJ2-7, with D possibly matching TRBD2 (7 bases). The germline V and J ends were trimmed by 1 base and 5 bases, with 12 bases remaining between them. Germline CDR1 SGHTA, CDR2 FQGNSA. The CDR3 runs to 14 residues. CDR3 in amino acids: CASSLGGGPDEQYF. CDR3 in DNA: TGTGCCAGCAGCTTAGGGGGGGGGCCCGACGAGCAGTACTTC.

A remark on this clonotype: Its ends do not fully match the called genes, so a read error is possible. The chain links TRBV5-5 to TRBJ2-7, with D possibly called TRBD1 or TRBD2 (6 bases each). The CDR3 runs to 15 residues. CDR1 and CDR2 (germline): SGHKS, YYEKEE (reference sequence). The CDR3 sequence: CVSSLRGALTYEQYF. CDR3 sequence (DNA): TGTGTCAGCAGCTTGAGGGGGGCCCTAACCTACGAGCAGTACTTC. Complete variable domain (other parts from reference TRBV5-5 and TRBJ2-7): DAGVTQSPTHLIKTRGQQVTLRCSPISGHKSVSWYQQVLGQGPQFIFQYYEKEERGRGNFPDRFSARQFPNYSSELNVNALLLGDSALYLCVSSLRGALTYEQYFGPGTRLTVT.

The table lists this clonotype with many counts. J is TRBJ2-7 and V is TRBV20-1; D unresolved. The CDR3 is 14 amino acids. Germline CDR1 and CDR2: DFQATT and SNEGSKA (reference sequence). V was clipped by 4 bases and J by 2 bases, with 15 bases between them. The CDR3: CSANGALAPYEQYF. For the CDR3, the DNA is TGCAGTGCTAATGGAGCCCTTGCTCCCTACGAGCAGTACTTC.

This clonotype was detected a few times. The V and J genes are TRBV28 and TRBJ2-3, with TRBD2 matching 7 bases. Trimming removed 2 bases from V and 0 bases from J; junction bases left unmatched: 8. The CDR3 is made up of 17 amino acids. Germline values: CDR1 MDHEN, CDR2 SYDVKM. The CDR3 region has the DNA TGTGCCAGCAGTTTACTGGGGCTAGCGGTTAGCACAGATACGCAGTATTTT. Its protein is CASSLLGLAVSTDTQYF.

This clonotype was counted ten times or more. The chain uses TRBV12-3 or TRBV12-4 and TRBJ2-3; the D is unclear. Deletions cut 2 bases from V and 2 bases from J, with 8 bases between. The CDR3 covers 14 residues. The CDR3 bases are TGTGCCAGCAGTTTAAGGCTTTTCACAGATACGCAGTATTTT. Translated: CASSLRLFTDTQYF.

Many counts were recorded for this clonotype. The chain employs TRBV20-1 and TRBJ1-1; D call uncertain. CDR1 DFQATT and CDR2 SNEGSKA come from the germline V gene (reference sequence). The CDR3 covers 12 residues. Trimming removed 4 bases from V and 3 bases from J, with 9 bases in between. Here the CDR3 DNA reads TGCAGTGCTAACCTGAGGGACACTGAAGCTTTCTTT. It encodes CSANLRDTEAFF.

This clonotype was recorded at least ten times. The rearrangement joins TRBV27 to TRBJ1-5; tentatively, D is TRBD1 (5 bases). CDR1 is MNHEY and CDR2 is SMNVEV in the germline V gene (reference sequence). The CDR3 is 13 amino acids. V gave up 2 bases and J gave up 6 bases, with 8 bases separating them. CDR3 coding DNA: TGTGCCAGCAGTTTACGGGGGAGTCAGCCCCAGCATTTT. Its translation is CASSLRGSQPQHF.

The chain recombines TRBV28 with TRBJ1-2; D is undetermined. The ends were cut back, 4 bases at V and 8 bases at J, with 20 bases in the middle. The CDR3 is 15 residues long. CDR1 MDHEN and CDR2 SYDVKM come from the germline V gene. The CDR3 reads CASSSTSTVLKGYTF. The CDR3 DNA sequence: TGTGCCAGCAGTTCCACCTCGACGGTTCTCAAGGGCTACACCTTC.

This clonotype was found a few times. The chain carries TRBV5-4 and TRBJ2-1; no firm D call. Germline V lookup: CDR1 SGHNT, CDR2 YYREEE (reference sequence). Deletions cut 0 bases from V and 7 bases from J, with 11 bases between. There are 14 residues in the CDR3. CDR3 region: CASSLDWLRNEQFF. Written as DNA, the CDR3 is TGTGCCAGCAGCTTGGACTGGCTCCGGAATGAGCAGTTCTTC.

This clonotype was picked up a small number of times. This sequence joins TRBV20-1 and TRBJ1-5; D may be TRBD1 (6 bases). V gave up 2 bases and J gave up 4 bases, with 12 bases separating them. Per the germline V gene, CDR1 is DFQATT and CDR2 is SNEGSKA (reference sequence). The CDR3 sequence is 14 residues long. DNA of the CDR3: TGCAGTGCTAGATCCGAGGGGGATAATCAGCCCCAGCATTTT. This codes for CSARSEGDNQPQHF.

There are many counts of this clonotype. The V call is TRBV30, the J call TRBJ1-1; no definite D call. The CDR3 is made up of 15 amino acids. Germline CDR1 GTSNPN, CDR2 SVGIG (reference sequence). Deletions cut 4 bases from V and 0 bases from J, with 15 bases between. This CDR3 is CAWIGQAFMNTEAFF. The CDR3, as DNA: TGTGCCTGGATCGGTCAGGCCTTCATGAACACTGAAGCTTTCTTT.

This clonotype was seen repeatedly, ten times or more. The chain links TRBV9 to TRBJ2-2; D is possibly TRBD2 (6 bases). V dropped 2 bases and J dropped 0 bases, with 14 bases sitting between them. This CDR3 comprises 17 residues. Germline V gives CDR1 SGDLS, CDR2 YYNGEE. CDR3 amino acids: CASSVMEGRTNTGELFF. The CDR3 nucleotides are TGTGCCAGCAGCGTTATGGAGGGGCGAACGAACACCGGGGAGCTGTTTTTT.